What follows describes a single T cell receptor beta chain. These data are taken from a study of spatial heterogeneity in lung cancer. The CDR3 extends over 12 amino acids. Per the germline V gene, CDR1 is MNHNS and CDR2 is SASEGT. Trimming took off 8 bases at V and 3 bases at J, with 11 bases between the two ends. Time point in this sample: blood at routine non-recurrence follow-up after resection. Whole RNA was taken from tumor, nontumor lung or frozen PBMC; it was then sequenced unsorted. TCRdb analysed the 5' RACE reads with MiXCR anew, one entry per CDR3 protein. Among about 120,000 distinct CDR3 sequences listed, 12% were seen once.

The chain carries TRBV6-1 and TRBJ2-7, with a weak D call TRBD1 (6 bases). This receptor was obtained from a male donor with early-stage non-small cell lung cancer. The sample in question was PBMCs, obtained at follow-up. The CDR3 sequence: CASDTGYYEQYF. The CDR3 DNA sequence: TGTGCCAGCGATACAGGGTACTACGAGCAGTACTTC.